The rows below give T cell receptor beta chains drawn from one sample of a study of monozygotic twins with inflammatory bowel disease. For each CDR3 protein, TCRdb gives one entry from its re-call of the 5' RACE reads, without DNA. The sample has some 200,000 distinct CDR3 sequences. Sequencing was performed on blood. These TCRs come from a human donor with ulcerative colitis or Crohn's disease, or a healthy co-twin of an affected twin (not recorded which). Each CDR3 is given with its conserved first and last residue. The order of the fields is CDR3 length, V gene, J gene, CDR3 protein.

14	TRBV29-1	TRBJ1-2	CSALIDRGGYGYTF
14	TRBV29-1	TRBJ2-6	CSVDGPSGANVLTF
14	TRBV5-6	TRBJ1-2	CASSPAGVLYGYTF
16	TRBV9	TRBJ2-1	CASSAGQPSSYNEQFF
14	TRBV5-1	TRBJ2-1	CASSLGGAGNEQFF
14	TRBV19	TRBJ2-7	CASSPGGNSYDQYF
15	TRBV5-1	TRBJ2-1	CASSFLAGGSNEQFF
14	TRBV4-2	TRBJ2-5	CASSQEWGQETQYF
23	TRBV11-3	TRBJ1-5	CASSLGVMGSSRGEVNSNQPQHF
15	TRBV20-1	TRBJ2-7	CSAHQERRSSYEQYF
14	TRBV27	TRBJ2-3	CASSPGQLQMMQYF
14	TRBV27	TRBJ2-7	CASSPSGTSYEQYF
15	TRBV4-3	TRBJ1-2	CASSQEERGNYGYTF
17	TRBV11-2	TRBJ2-1	CASSLNGGGFFYNEQFF
16	TRBV28	TRBJ2-7	CASSRGGAGPNYEQYF
16	TRBV5-1	TRBJ1-1	CASSLAELWASTEAFF
16	TRBV12-3/TRBV12-4	TRBJ2-2	CASTSASRRLTGELFF
13	TRBV3-1	TRBJ2-7	CASSQGPPGEQYF
15	TRBV30	TRBJ1-1	CAWGNLQGMNTEAFF
14	TRBV6-1	TRBJ2-3	CASSPRDSTDTQYF
17	TRBV7-2	TRBJ2-2	CASSLTLSSAATGELFF
15	TRBV24-1	TRBJ1-2	CATSDSRTGTYGYTF
13	TRBV6-5	TRBJ1-2	CASSFGTDYGYTF
14	TRBV6-1	TRBJ1-4	CASSTAPQGAIMFF
14	TRBV27	TRBJ1-5	CASSLQGANQPQHF
18	TRBV4-1	TRBJ1-1	CASSQGTSAGMGIYEAFF
14	TRBV11-2	TRBJ2-5	CASSHRTGQETQYF
14	TRBV7-2	TRBJ2-3	CASSSFQGPDTQYF